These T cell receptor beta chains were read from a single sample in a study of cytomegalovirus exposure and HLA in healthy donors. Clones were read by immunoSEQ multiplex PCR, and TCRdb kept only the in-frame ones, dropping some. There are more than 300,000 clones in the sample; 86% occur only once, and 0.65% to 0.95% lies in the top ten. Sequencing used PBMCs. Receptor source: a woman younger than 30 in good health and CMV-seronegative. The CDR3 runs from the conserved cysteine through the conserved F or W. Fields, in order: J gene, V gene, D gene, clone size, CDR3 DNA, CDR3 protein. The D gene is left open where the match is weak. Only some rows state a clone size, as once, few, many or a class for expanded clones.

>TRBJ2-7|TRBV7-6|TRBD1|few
TGTGCCAGCAGCTTACCCCCAGGGGGCGGCGAGCAGTACTTC
CASSLPPGGGEQYF
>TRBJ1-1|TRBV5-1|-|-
TGCGCCAGCAGCATAAAGACATTCTCTGAAGCTTTCTTT
CASSIKTFSEAFF
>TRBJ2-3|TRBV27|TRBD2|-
TGTGCCAGCAGTTTTCGGGTAGGGACTACGCAGTCCTTACGCATGGGTACGCAGTATTTT
CASSFRVGTTQSLRMGTQYF
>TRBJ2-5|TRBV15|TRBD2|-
TGTGCCACCAGCAGAGAGGCTAGCGGGCGCCAAGAGACCCAGTACTTC
CATSREASGRQETQYF
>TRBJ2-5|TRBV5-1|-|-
TGCGCCAGCAGCTTTACAGGGTTATGGCAAGAGACCCAGTACTTC
CASSFTGLWQETQYF
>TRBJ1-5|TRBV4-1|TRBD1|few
TGCGCCAGCAGCCAAACAGGAGGGGGCAGGCTTAATCAGCCCCAGCATTTT
CASSQTGGGRLNQPQHF
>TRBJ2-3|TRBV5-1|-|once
TGCGCCAGCAGCCTCCCCCCCGGGGGTGTCGATACGCAGTATTTT
CASSLPPGGVDTQYF
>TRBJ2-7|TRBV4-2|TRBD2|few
TGTGCCAGCAGCTCACAGCCGAGCGGGGCCTCATACGAGCAGTACTTC
CASSSQPSGASYEQYF
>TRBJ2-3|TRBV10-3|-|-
TGTGCCATCAGTACAGGACAGTCCCTAGATACGCAGTATTTT
CAISTGQSLDTQYF
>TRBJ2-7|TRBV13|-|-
TGTGCCAGCAGTTACCAGTCCTACGAGCAGTACTTC
CASSYQSYEQYF
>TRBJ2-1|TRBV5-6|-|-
TGTGCCAGCAGATTAGCGGCCAGAAAGAATGAGCAGTTCTTC
CASRLAARKNEQFF
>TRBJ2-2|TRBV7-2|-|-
TGTGCCAGCAGCCCCTCCTACACCGGGGAGCTGTTTTTT
CASSPSYTGELFF
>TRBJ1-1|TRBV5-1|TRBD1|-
TGCGCCAGCAGCCCCGGGACAGGGTTGGACACTGAAGCTTTCTTT
CASSPGTGLDTEAFF
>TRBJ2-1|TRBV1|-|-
TGCACCAGCCTCTTAGGGAGCCCAGCCTACAATGAGCAGTTCTTC
CTSLLGSPAYNEQFF
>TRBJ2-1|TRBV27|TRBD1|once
TGTGCCAGCAGAGACAGGGGGCGCAATGAGCAGTTCTTC
CASRDRGRNEQFF
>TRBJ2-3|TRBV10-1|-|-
TGCGCCAGCAGTGAAACTAGTCGGAGCCGCCAGTATTTT
CASSETSRSRQYF
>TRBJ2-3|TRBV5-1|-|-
TGCGCCAGCAGCCGGGACTGGAGTAAGATAGATACGCAGTATTTT
CASSRDWSKIDTQYF
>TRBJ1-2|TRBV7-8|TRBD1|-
TGTGCCAGCAGCTTGACAGGGGGCGGGGATGGCTACACCTTC
CASSLTGGGDGYTF
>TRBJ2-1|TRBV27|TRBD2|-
TGTGCCTCCCGTCCTGGACTAGCGGGAGATGAGCAGTTCTTC
CASRPGLAGDEQFF
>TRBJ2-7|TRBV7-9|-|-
TGTGCCAGCAGCTCACTCCCTGGACTCGGGGAGGACTTC
CASSSLPGLGEDF
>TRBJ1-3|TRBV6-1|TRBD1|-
TGTGCCAGCAGTGCAACCGGGACAGGCTCTGGAAACACCATATATTTT
CASSATGTGSGNTIYF
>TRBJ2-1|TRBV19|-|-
TGTGCCAGTAAGTGGGCTAGCGAGACTAAAGATGAGCAGTTCTTC
CASKWASETKDEQFF
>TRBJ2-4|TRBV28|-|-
TGTGCCAGCAGTGTTATATCGGGGTCCAAAAACATTCAGTACTTC
CASSVISGSKNIQYF
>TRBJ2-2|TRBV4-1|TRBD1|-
TGCGCCAGCAGCCTTCGGACAGGGGGGAACAGCGGGGAGCTGTTTTTT
CASSLRTGGNSGELFF